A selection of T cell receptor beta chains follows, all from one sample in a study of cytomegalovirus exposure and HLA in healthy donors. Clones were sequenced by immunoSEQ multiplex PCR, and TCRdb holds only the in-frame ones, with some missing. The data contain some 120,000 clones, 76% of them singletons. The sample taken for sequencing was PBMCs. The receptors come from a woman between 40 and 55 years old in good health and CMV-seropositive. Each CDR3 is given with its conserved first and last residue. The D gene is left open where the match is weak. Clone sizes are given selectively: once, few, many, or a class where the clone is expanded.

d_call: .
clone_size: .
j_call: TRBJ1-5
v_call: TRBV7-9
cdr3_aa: CASSLGPGNNQPQHF
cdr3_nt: TGTGCCAGCAGCTTAGGACCAGGGAACAATCAGCCCCAGCATTTT

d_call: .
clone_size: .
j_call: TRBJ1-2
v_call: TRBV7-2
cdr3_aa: CASSLATAGYTF
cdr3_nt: TGTGCCAGCAGCTTAGCGACAGCTGGCTACACCTTC

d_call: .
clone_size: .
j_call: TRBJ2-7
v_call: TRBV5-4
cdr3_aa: CASSFGQNYEQYF
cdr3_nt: TGTGCCAGCAGCTTTGGACAGAACTACGAGCAGTACTTC

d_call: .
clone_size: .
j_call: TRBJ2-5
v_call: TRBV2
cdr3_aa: CASSGLDETQYF
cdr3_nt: TGTGCCAGCAGTGGACTTGATGAGACCCAGTACTTC

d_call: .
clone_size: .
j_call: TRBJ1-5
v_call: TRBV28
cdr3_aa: CASSFLQGFQPQHF
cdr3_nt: TGTGCCAGCAGTTTCCTCCAGGGGTTCCAGCCCCAGCATTTT

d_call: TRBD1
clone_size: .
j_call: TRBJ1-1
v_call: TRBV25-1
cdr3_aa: CASSSTGGRTEAFF
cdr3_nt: TGTGCCAGCAGTTCTACAGGGGGGAGAACTGAAGCTTTCTTT

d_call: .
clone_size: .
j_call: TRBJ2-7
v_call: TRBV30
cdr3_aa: CAISRGREQYF
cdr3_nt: TGTGCTATATCCAGGGGACGCGAGCAGTACTTC

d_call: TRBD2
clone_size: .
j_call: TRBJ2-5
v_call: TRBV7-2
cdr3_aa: CASSSLGTLAGTQYF
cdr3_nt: TGTGCCAGCAGCTCACTAGGTACTCTAGCGGGGACCCAGTACTTC

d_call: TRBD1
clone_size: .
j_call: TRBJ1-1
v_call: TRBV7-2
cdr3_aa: CASSRTGERMRTEAFF
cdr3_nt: TGTGCCAGCAGCCGGACAGGGGAACGGATGAGGACTGAAGCTTTCTTT

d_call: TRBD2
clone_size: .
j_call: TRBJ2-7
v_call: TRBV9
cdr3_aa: CASSSSREGGKAYEQYF
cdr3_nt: TGTGCCAGCAGCTCATCCCGGGAGGGGGGGAAAGCCTACGAGCAGTACTTC

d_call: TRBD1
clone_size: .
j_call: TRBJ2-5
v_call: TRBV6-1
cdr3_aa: CASSAEGDRGTRQYF
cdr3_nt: TGTGCCAGCAGTGCGGAAGGGGACAGGGGAACGAGGCAGTACTTC

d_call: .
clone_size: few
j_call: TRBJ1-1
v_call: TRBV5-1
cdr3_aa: CASSFQGNTEAFF
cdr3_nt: TGCGCCAGCAGCTTTCAGGGGAACACTGAAGCTTTCTTT

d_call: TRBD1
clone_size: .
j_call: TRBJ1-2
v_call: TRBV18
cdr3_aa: CASSHDRANYGYTF
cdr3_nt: TGTGCCAGCTCACACGACAGGGCGAACTATGGCTACACCTTC

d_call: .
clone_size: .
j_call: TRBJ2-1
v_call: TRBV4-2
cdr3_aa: CASSPSRLATREEQFF
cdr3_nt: TGTGCCAGCAGCCCTTCCCGACTGGCGACGAGGGAAGAGCAGTTCTTC

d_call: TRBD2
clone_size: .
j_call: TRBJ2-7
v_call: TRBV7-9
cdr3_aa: CASSRGLAAGEQYF
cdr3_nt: TGTGCCAGCAGCCGGGGACTAGCAGCAGGGGAGCAGTACTTC

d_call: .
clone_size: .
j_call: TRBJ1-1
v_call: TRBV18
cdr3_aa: CASSSIPGTMNTEAFF
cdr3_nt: TGTGCCAGCTCGTCAATCCCAGGGACTATGAACACTGAAGCTTTCTTT

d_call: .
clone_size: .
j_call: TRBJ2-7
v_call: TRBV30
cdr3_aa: CAWGYGVYEQYF
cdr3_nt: TGTGCCTGGGGCTACGGAGTCTACGAGCAGTACTTC

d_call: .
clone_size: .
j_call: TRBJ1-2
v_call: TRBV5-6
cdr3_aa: CASSKGGFLNYTF
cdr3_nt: TGTGCCAGCAGCAAAGGAGGGTTCCTAAACTACACCTTC

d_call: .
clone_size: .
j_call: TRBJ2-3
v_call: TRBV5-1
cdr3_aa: CASSLAGSSTDTQYF
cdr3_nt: TGCGCCAGCAGCTTGGCCGGGTCTAGCACAGATACGCAGTATTTT

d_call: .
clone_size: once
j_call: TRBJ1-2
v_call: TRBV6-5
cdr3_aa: CASSYGRAYGYTF
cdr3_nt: TGTGCCAGCAGTTACGGGCGGGCTTATGGCTACACCTTC

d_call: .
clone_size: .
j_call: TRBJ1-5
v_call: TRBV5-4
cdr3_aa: CASSRVMSEPQHF
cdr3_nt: TGTGCCAGCAGCCGTGTAATGTCGGAGCCCCAGCATTTT

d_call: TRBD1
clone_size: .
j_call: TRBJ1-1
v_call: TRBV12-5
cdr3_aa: CASGLVPPTGGAFF
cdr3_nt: TGTGCTAGTGGTTTGGTACCCCCCACAGGGGGAGCTTTCTTT

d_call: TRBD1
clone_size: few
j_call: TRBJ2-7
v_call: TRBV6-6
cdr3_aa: CASSFWDRVYEQYF
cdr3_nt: TGTGCCAGCAGTTTTTGGGACAGGGTCTACGAGCAGTACTTC

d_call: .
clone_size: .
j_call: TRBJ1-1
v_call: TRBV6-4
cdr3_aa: CASRQNTEAFF
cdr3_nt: TGTGCCAGCAGACAGAACACTGAAGCTTTCTTT

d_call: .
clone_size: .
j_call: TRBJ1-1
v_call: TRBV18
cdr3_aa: CASSTPPDSINTEAFF
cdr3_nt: TGTGCCAGCTCAACACCACCGGACAGTATAAACACTGAAGCTTTCTTT

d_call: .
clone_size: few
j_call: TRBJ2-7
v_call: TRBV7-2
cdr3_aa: CASSLNRDYEQYF
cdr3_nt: TGTGCCAGCAGCTTAAACAGGGACTACGAGCAGTACTTC